The text below deals with one TCR beta chain. The antigen remains unidentified. Here immunoSEQ multiplex PCR was the method, and the copy in TCRdb shows in-frame clones only, minus some. This table has 210,000 or so clones, roughly 94% appearing once. The germline V gene has CDR1 SGHAT and CDR2 FQNNGV. The junction had 7 bases not matched to a gene; V was cut back by 3 bases and J by 8 bases. The CDR3 extends over 14 amino acids. The sample originates from a study of T cell responses to AZD1222 COVID-19 vaccine. Broader study findings: No day 14 peak samples; only post-peak repertoires were characterized. Baseline testing showed seropositivity in only a handful of AZD1222 recipients.

This specimen was peripheral blood, taken 28 days after the second dose of the MenACWY control vaccine. The sequence came from an adult who received the MenACWY meningococcal vaccine as a control. The V and J genes are TRBV11-2 and TRBJ1-2, with TRBD1 identical over 9 bases. DNA for the CDR3: TGTGCCAGCAGCTTGAACACAGGGGGCTGGGGCTACACCTTC. This encodes CASSLNTGGWGYTF.